The 10 T cell receptor beta chains given below trace back to one sample, sequenced in a study of shared clonotypes between healthy human individuals (dated by TCRdb to 2018 to 2020). To prepare the library, the immunoSEQ multiplex PCR assay was applied. TCRdb's version of the immuneACCESS table is confined to in-frame rearrangements and falls short of the full clone set. An unresolved V gene accounts for under half of the shortfall where checked; the remainder is of unknown origin. For this sample there are millions of clones; around nine tenths appear just once. The ten largest account for over 0.12% of the sample. Sequencing was performed on naive CD4+ T cells sorted from blood. Read against the paper, the sample's cell subset or site label means: CD45RA+ positively selected. These receptors originate from a man aged 18 to 29 in good health.

This chain links TRBV11-2 with TRBJ1-1; D not resolved. The CDR3 extends over 14 amino acids. Germline V lookup: CDR1 SGHAT, CDR2 FQNNGV. Trimming took 5 bases from V and 4 from J, leaving 14 bases between them. The CDR3 bases are TGTGCCAGCAGCCAAAGGGAAAGGGTCACTGAAGCTTTCTTT. Translated, it gives CASSQRERVTEAFF.

The rearrangement links TRBV2 to TRBJ1-6, with no clear D. The CDR3 contains 13 residues. V was trimmed by 11 bases and J by 0 bases, leaving 8 bases between them. In germline, CDR1 is SNHLY, CDR2 FYNNEI. The CDR3 bases are TGTGCCTCTGCTCGCTCCTATAATTCACCCCTCCACTTT. Translated: CASARSYNSPLHF.

J is TRBJ2-1 and V is TRBV15; 8 bases align to TRBD2. With 4 bases clipped from V and 3 bases from J, the junction kept 11 bases outside the gene matches. The CDR3 runs to 17 residues. Germline-derived CDR1 and CDR2 are LNHNV and YYDKDF (reference sequence). CDR3: CATSKGRGSGSYNEQFF. CDR3 DNA sequence: TGTGCCACCAGCAAAGGCCGCGGCAGCGGGAGCTACAATGAGCAGTTCTTC.

With regard to this clone: The sample carries other DNA sequences with the same CDR3. The V call is TRBV10-1, the J call TRBJ2-3; D is uncertain. V was trimmed by 6 bases and J by 0 bases, leaving 7 bases between them. The CDR3 runs to 13 residues. Germline loops: CDR1 WNHNN, CDR2 SYGVQD (reference sequence). The CDR3 protein is CASRADSTDTQYF. The CDR3, as DNA: TGCGCCAGCAGAGCTGACAGCACAGATACGCAGTATTTT.

The genes are TRBV4-1 and TRBJ2-7; a possible D gene is TRBD2 (6 bases). Trimming pared 5 bases from V and 2 bases from J, leaving 16 bases between. Germline values: CDR1 MGHRA, CDR2 YSYEKL. The CDR3 sequence is 15 residues long. CDR3: CASSNPSGLAYEQYF. The DNA for the CDR3 is TGCGCCAGCAGCAACCCAAGCGGGCTAGCCTACGAGCAGTACTTC.

Notes on this clone: Other DNA sequences in the sample encode the same CDR3. V is TRBV30 and J is TRBJ2-7; D is ambiguous. Germline CDR1 is GTSNPN and CDR2 is SVGIG (reference sequence). Trimming pared 3 bases from V and 0 bases from J, leaving 6 bases between. This CDR3 spans 12 amino acids. In DNA form, the CDR3 reads TGTGCCTGGAGCCCATCCTCCTACGAGCAGTACTTC. It specifies CAWSPSSYEQYF.

The rearrangement joins TRBV19 to TRBJ2-3; D call uncertain. With 3 bases removed from V and 2 bases from J, the gap between germline ends came to 12 bases. CDR1 and CDR2 (germline): LNHDA, SQIVND (reference sequence). There are 15 residues in the CDR3. CDR3 amino acids: CASSIRRAVTDTQYF. As DNA, the CDR3 is TGTGCCAGTAGTATCCGAAGGGCAGTCACAGATACGCAGTATTTT.

As concerns this clone: At the DNA level, this CDR3 is encoded by other sequences in the same sample as well. The chain combines TRBV18 with TRBJ2-5; the D is unclear. Trimming took 6 bases from V and 6 from J, leaving 8 bases between them. CDR1 and CDR2 (germline): KGHSH, LQKENI. The CDR3 loop spans 11 amino acids. The CDR3 region is CASSPEQTQYF. Here the CDR3 DNA reads TGTGCCAGCTCCCCGGAACAGACCCAGTACTTC.

The V gene is TRBV12-5, the J gene TRBJ2-2, with unresolved D. This CDR3 region has 13 residues. Germline CDR1 is LGHNT and CDR2 is FRNRAP. Trimming took 5 bases from V and 4 from J, leaving 8 bases between them. The CDR3 region is CASGLEITGELFF. The CDR3 coding sequence is TGTGCTAGTGGTCTCGAGATCACCGGGGAGCTGTTTTTT.

This clone was picked up a small number of times. This same CDR3 is encoded by further DNA sequences in the sample. The chain couples TRBV6-6 to TRBJ1-1, with D unresolved. Germline CDR1 MNHNY, CDR2 SVGAGI (reference sequence). V lost 5 bases, J lost 0 bases, and 7 bases lay in between. The CDR3 runs 13 residues. This CDR3 is CASSRFMNTEAFF. DNA for the CDR3: TGTGCCAGCAGTAGATTTATGAACACTGAAGCTTTCTTT.